The 3 T cell receptor beta chains in this list originate from one sample, sequenced in a study of shared clonotypes between healthy human individuals. Method: immunoSEQ multiplex PCR; TCRdb's copy keeps in-frame clones and lacks some. The table includes a few million clones, around 93% detected once. The sequencing sample was made of naive CD4+ T cells from PBMCs. This sample's subset: CD45RA+ positively selected. Every receptor here comes from a man aged 18-30 years in good health. Some clones in this sample may be carry-over from other donors' samples.

This clone was detected once. V and J are TRBV5-3 and TRBJ1-2; unclear D gene. TRBV5-3 is an open reading frame whose function is uncertain. V was pared by 4 bases and J by 3 bases, with 19 bases between. CDR3 length equals 16 residues. CDR3: CARSKTPHSTYYGYTF. In nucleotides, the CDR3 is TGTGCCAGAAGCAAAACCCCGCATAGCACTTACTATGGCTACACCTTC.

For this clone: Other nucleotide sequences in the sample specify the same CDR3. The rearrangement links TRBV2 to TRBJ2-5, with a possible D match to TRBD1 (7 bases). The CDR3 is 14 residues long. Germline CDR1 and CDR2: SNHLY and FYNNEI. Trimming took 1 base from V and 5 from J, leaving 11 bases between them. The CDR3 loop is CASSEESGGETQYF. Here the CDR3 DNA reads TGTGCCAGCAGTGAAGAGTCAGGGGGGGAGACCCAGTACTTC.

Regarding this clone: Other nucleotide sequences in the sample specify the same CDR3. The chain carries TRBV5-1 and TRBJ1-1; D remains unclear. Trimming removed 0 bases from V and 1 base from J, with 4 bases in between. Per the germline V gene, CDR1 is SGHRS and CDR2 is YFSETQ. The CDR3 is 13 amino acids. The CDR3 protein is CASSLGENTEAFF. The DNA for the CDR3 is TGCGCCAGCAGCTTGGGAGAGAACACTGAAGCTTTCTTT.